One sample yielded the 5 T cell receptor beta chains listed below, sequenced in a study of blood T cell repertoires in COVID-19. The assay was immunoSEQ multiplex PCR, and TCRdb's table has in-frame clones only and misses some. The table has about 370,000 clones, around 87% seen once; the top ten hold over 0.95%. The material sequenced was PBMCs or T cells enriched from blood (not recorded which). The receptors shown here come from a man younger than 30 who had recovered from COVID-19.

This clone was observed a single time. CDR3 protein: CASSLFSGFGYTF. The DNA of the CDR3 is TGTGCCAGCAGCTTATTCTCCGGGTTTGGCTACACCTTC. This chain links TRBV7-2 with TRBJ1-2; D is uncertain. Trimming cost V 2 bases and J 7 bases, with 11 bases left between them. The germline V gene has CDR1 SGHTA and CDR2 FQGNSA. There are 13 residues in the CDR3.

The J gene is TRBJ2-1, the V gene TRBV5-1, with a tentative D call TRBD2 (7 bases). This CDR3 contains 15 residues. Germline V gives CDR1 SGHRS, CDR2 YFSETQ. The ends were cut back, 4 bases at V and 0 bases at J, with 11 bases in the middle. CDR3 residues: CASSGEGGSYNEQFF. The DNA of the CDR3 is TGCGCCAGCAGCGGGGAGGGGGGCTCCTACAATGAGCAGTTCTTC.

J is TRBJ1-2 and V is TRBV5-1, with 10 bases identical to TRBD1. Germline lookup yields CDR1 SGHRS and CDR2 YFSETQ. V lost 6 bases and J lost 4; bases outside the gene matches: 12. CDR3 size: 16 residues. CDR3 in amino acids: CASKQTGTGVIYGYTF. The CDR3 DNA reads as TGCGCCAGCAAACAAACCGGGACAGGGGTAATCTATGGCTACACCTTC.

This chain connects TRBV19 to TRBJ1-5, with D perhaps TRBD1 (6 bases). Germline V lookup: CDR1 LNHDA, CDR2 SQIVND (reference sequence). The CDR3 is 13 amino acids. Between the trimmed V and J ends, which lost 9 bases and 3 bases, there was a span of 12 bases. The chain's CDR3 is CASDGQTNQPQHF. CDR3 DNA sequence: TGTGCCAGCGATGGACAGACCAATCAGCCCCAGCATTTT.

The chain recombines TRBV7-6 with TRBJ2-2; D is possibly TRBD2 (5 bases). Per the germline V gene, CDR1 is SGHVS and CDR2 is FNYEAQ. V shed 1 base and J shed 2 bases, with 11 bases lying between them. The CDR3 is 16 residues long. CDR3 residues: CASSLVTRGNTGELFF. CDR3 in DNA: TGTGCCAGCAGCTTAGTCACTAGAGGAAACACCGGGGAGCTGTTTTTT.